The next 17 T cell receptor beta chains were all read from a single sample in a study of blood T cell repertoires in COVID-19. Method: immunoSEQ multiplex PCR; TCRdb's copy keeps in-frame clones and lacks some. This table has some 100,000 clones, 89% appearing once. Input material: peripheral blood. Receptors were obtained from a woman over 75 with active COVID-19.

J is TRBJ2-2 and V is TRBV4-3; 9 positions match TRBD1. The length of the CDR3 is 15 residues. V was pared by 3 bases and J by 3 bases, with 2 bases of the junction left unmatched. Germline-derived CDR1 and CDR2 are LGHNA and YSLEER. In DNA, the CDR3 is TGCGCCAGCAGCCAGAGGACAGGGGACACCGGGGAGCTGTTTTTT. It encodes CASSQRTGDTGELFF.

This clone has a handful of counts. This sequence joins TRBV5-1 and TRBJ2-2; D may be TRBD1 (5 bases). This CDR3 is 16 amino acids long. Germline assignment: CDR1 SGHRS and CDR2 YFSETQ. The ends were cut back, 3 bases at V and 8 bases at J, with 20 bases in the middle. The CDR3, as DNA: TGCGCCAGCAGCTCGGACACAAACCTGGGATCGGGGGAGCTGTTTTTT. It is translated as CASSSDTNLGSGELFF.

The chain joins TRBV2 to TRBJ2-4; 8 positions match TRBD1. The J segment lost 3 bases and the V segment lost 6 bases, leaving 4 bases of the junction unmatched. Germline V gene data show CDR1 as SNHLY and CDR2 as FYNNEI. The CDR3 consists of 14 residues. The DNA of the CDR3 is TGTGCCAGCAGAGACAGGGGTATCAAAAACATTCAGTACTTC. It codes for CASRDRGIKNIQYF.

The chain combines TRBV27 with TRBJ2-4, with D hard to call. The CDR3 contains 16 residues. From germline, CDR1 is MNHEY and CDR2 SMNVEV (reference sequence). Trimming removed 5 bases from V and 0 bases from J, with 14 bases in between. The CDR3, as DNA: TGTGCCAGCAGTGCACTCAAGCACTTAGCCAAAAACATTCAGTACTTC. Protein sequence: CASSALKHLAKNIQYF.

V and J are TRBV15 and TRBJ2-1, with no clear D. The V end lost 1 base, the J end lost 0 bases, and 10 bases lay between the germline ends. The CDR3 has 16 amino acids. Germline values: CDR1 LNHNV, CDR2 YYDKDF (reference sequence). Written as DNA, the CDR3 is TGTGCCACCAGCAGAGTAATAGTAAGCTCCTACAATGAGCAGTTCTTC. Amino acid sequence: CATSRVIVSSYNEQFF.

J is TRBJ2-7 and V is TRBV5-4, with TRBD1 matching 10 bases. Germline CDR1 SGHNT, CDR2 YYREEE (reference sequence). With V trimmed by 4 bases and J by 2 bases, 3 bases remained unmatched. The CDR3 has 14 amino acids. CDR3 residues: CASSQGQGPYEQYF. The CDR3 DNA sequence: TGTGCCAGCAGCCAGGGACAGGGGCCCTACGAGCAGTACTTC.

The V gene is TRBV19, the J gene TRBJ1-1; D may be TRBD1 (6 bases). The CDR3 is 14 residues long. Germline V CDR1 and CDR2: LNHDA, SQIVND (reference sequence). V was trimmed by 4 bases and J by 5 bases, leaving 14 bases between them. The CDR3 nucleotides read TGTGCCAGTAGTACCCTACAGGGCGGGACTGAAGCTTTCTTT. This encodes CASSTLQGGTEAFF.

J is TRBJ1-2 and V is TRBV19, with TRBD1 as a possible D gene (6 bases). This CDR3 contains 16 residues. V was clipped by 5 bases and J by 4 bases, with 20 bases between them. The germline V gene encodes CDR1 LNHDA and CDR2 SQIVND (reference sequence). This CDR3 is CASSRRASGEVYGYTF. The CDR3 DNA reads as TGTGCCAGTAGTCGTCGGGCGTCAGGGGAAGTCTATGGCTACACCTTC.

The rearrangement links TRBV6-5 to TRBJ2-7, with 10 bases aligning to TRBD2. Per the germline V gene, CDR1 is MNHEY and CDR2 is SVGAGI. Trimming removed 4 bases from V and 2 bases from J; junction bases left unmatched: 5. CDR3 length equals 15 residues. CDR3 coding DNA: TGTGCCAGCAGTTCTGGACTAGCGGTGCCCTACGAGCAGTACTTC. It translates to CASSSGLAVPYEQYF.

The chain has TRBV7-9 and TRBJ2-5; D perhaps matches TRBD1 (5 bases). Germline CDR1 SEHNR, CDR2 FQNEAQ (reference sequence). The ends were cut back, 5 bases at V and 1 base at J, with 14 bases in the middle. The CDR3 contains 15 residues. The CDR3 nucleotides read TGTGCCAGCAGCCCCAGGCCCAGGGCCCAAGAGACCCAGTACTTC. This gives the protein CASSPRPRAQETQYF.

The chain employs TRBV24-1 and TRBJ2-2; 7 bases line up with TRBD2. V dropped 7 bases and J dropped 7; count of bases not matched to a gene: 14. CDR1 and CDR2 from the germline V gene are KGHDR and SFDVKD. The CDR3 loop spans 16 amino acids. The DNA of the CDR3 is TGTGCCACCAGCACTCCTAGCGGAGGAGTCGGCGGGGAGCTGTTTTTT. Translation gives CATSTPSGGVGGELFF.

The chain couples TRBV7-3 to TRBJ2-5, with D possibly being TRBD1 (5 bases). Deletions cut 2 bases from V and 2 bases from J, with 6 bases between. Germline values: CDR1 SGHTA, CDR2 FQGTGA. This CDR3 region has 13 residues. The CDR3 sequence: CASSLDRQETQYF. The DNA of the CDR3 is TGTGCCAGCAGCTTAGACAGACAAGAGACCCAGTACTTC.

The rearrangement uses TRBV18 and TRBJ1-4; D ambiguous. The CDR3 has 16 residues. V gave up 6 bases and J gave up 5 bases, with 19 bases separating them. Germline V gene sequence: CDR1 KGHSH, CDR2 LQKENI. CDR3 sequence: CASSETPGVRNEKLFF. Written as DNA, the CDR3 is TGTGCCAGCTCGGAAACCCCCGGGGTCAGAAATGAAAAACTGTTTTTT. Full variable domain (missing parts from reference TRBV18 and TRBJ1-4): NAGVMQNPRHLVRRRGQEARLRCSPMKGHSHVYWYRQLPEEGLKFMVYLQKENIIDESGMPKERFSAEFPKEGPSILRIQQVVRGDSAAYFCASSETPGVRNEKLFFGSGTQLSVL.

The chain links TRBV18 to TRBJ2-5; D is undetermined. Germline values: CDR1 KGHSH, CDR2 LQKENI. The V end lost 3 bases, the J end lost 4 bases, and 18 bases lay between the germline ends. This CDR3 region has 16 residues. As DNA, the CDR3 is TGTGCCAGCTCACCCCGCACAGTGCTAACGACAGAGACCCAGTACTTC. This encodes CASSPRTVLTTETQYF.

The CDR3 loop is CASNLERGGHNEQFF. As DNA, the CDR3 is TGTGCCAGCAACTTGGAACGGGGGGGCCACAATGAGCAGTTCTTC. J is TRBJ2-1 and V is TRBV28; TRBD2 matches at 8 bases. V trimming: 7 bases; J trimming: 5 bases; junction bases outside the gene matches: 10. Germline V gene lookup returns CDR1 MDHEN and CDR2 SYDVKM. This CDR3 spans 15 amino acids. Supplemented by reference TRBV28 and TRBJ2-1, the full variable domain reads DVKVTQSSRYLVKRTGEKVFLECVQDMDHENMFWYRQDPGLGLRLIYFSYDVKMKEKGDIPEGYSVSREKKERFSLILESASTNQTSMYLCASNLERGGHNEQFFGPGTRLTVL.

This sequence joins TRBV18 and TRBJ2-1; no clear D. The CDR3 runs 14 residues. Germline-derived CDR1 and CDR2 are KGHSH and LQKENI. V was pared by 2 bases and J by 9 bases, with 14 bases between. CDR3 bases: TGTGCCAGCTCACCAGAGAGACGGCCTAGTGAGCAGTTCTTC. Translated, it gives CASSPERRPSEQFF.

The CDR3: CASRSPMDRSDYGYTF. The CDR3 bases are TGTGCCAGCAGATCTCCAATGGACAGGTCGGACTATGGCTACACCTTC. The gene calls are TRBV7-9 and TRBJ1-2; 7 nucleotides match TRBD1. CDR3 size: 16 residues. From germline, CDR1 is SEHNR and CDR2 FQNEAQ (reference sequence). J gave up 3 bases and V 6 bases, and 13 bases lay outside the gene matches.